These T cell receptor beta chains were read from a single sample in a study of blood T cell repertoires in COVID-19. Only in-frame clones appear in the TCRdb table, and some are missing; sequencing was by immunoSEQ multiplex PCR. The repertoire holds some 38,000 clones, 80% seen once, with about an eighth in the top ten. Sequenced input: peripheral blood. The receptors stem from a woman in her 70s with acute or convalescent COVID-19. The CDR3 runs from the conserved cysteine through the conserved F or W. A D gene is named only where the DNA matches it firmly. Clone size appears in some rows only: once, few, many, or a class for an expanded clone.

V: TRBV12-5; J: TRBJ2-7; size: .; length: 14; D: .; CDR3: CASGLAGVIAEQYF; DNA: TGTGCTAGTGGTTTGGCAGGGGTGATCGCCGAGCAGTACTTC
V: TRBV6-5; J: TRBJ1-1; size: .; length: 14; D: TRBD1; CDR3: CASVRQGPNTEAFF; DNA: TGTGCCAGCGTACGACAGGGACCGAACACTGAAGCTTTCTTT
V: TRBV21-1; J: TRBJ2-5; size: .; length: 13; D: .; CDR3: CASSKVALETQYF; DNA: TGTGCCAGCAGCAAAGTAGCGTTGGAGACCCAGTACTTC
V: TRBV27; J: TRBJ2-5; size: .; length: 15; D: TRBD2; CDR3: CASSLTSGNQETQYF; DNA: TGTGCCAGCAGTTTGACTAGCGGGAACCAAGAGACCCAGTACTTC
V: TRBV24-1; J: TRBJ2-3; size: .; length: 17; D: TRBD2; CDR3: CATSVLGLAGSTDTQYF; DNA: TGTGCCACCAGTGTCCTAGGACTAGCGGGAAGCACAGATACGCAGTATTTT
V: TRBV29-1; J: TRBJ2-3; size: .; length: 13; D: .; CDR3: CSVQGGPTDTQYF; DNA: TGCAGCGTGCAAGGTGGGCCCACAGATACGCAGTATTTT
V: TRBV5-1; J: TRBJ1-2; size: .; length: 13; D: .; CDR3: CASSSGPGGGYTF; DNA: TGCGCCAGCAGTTCCGGGCCCGGAGGTGGCTACACCTTC
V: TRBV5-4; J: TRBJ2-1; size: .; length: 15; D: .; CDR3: CASRQDSYADNEQFF; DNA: TGTGCCAGCAGGCAGGACTCATACGCCGACAATGAGCAGTTCTTC
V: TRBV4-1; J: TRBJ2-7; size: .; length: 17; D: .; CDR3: CASSQGEDTAFAYEQYF; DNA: TGCGCCAGCAGCCAAGGTGAGGACACCGCCTTTGCCTACGAGCAGTACTTC
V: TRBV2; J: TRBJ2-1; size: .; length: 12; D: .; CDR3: CASSALGNEQFF; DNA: TGTGCCAGCAGTGCTCTAGGAAATGAGCAGTTCTTC
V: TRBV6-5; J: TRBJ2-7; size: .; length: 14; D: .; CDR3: CASRISTESYEQYF; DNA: TGTGCCAGCAGAATTTCGACAGAATCCTACGAGCAGTACTTC
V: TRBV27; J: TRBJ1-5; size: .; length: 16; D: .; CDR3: CASSLFAGEGAQPQHF; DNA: TGTGCCAGCAGTTTATTCGCCGGGGAAGGTGCTCAGCCCCAGCATTTT
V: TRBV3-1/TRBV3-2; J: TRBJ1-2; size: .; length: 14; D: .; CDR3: CASSLSDSLYGYTF; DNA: TGTGCCAGCAGCCTTTCCGACAGTCTCTATGGCTACACCTTC
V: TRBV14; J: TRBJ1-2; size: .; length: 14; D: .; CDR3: CASGSAALHYGYTF; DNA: TGTGCCAGCGGGTCCGCGGCCCTTCACTATGGCTACACCTTC
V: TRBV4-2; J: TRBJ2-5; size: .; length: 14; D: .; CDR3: CASSQAIVSETQYF; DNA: TGTGCCAGCAGCCAAGCTATAGTATCAGAGACCCAGTACTTC
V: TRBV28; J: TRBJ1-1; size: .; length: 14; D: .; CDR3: CASSLTGHGAEAFF; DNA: TGTGCCAGCAGTTTAACAGGCCACGGCGCTGAAGCTTTCTTT
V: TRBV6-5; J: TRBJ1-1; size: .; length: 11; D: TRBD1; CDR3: CASTGQGEAFF; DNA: TGTGCCAGCACCGGACAGGGTGAAGCTTTCTTT
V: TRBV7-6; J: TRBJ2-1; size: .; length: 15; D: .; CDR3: CASSLPRRDHNEQFF; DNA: TGTGCCAGCAGCCTACCTAGGCGGGATCACAATGAGCAGTTCTTC
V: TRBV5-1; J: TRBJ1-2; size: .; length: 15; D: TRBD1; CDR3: CASSADRGEWYGYTF; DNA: TGCGCCAGCAGCGCCGACAGGGGAGAATGGTATGGCTACACCTTC
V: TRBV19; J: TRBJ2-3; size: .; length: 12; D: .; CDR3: CASSPTQDTQYF; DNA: TGTGCCAGTAGTCCCACACAGGATACGCAGTATTTT
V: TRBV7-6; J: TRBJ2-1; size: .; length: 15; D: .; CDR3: CASSLDPSVLSEQFF; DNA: TGTGCCAGCAGCTTAGATCCTAGCGTTCTATCTGAGCAGTTCTTC
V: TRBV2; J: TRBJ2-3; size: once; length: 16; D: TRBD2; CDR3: CASSHPVAGLTDTQYF; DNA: TGTGCCAGCAGCCACCCCGTAGCGGGGCTCACAGATACGCAGTATTTT
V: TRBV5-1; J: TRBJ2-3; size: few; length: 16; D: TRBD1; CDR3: CASSSGQGKSTDTQYF; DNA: TGCGCCAGCAGCTCGGGACAGGGGAAGAGCACAGATACGCAGTATTTT
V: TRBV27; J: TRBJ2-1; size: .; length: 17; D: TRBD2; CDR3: CASRRTSGGATYNEQFF; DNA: TGTGCCAGCAGGCGGACTAGCGGGGGGGCAACCTACAATGAGCAGTTCTTC
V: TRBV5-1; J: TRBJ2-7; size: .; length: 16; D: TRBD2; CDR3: CASSLGLAGAPYEQYF; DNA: TGCGCCAGCAGCTTGGGGCTAGCGGGAGCTCCCTACGAGCAGTACTTC
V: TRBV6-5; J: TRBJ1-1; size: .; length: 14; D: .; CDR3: CASSLAAGGTEAFF; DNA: TGTGCCAGCAGCTTGGCGGCCGGGGGCACTGAAGCTTTCTTT
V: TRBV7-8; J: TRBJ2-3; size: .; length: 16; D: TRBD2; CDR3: CASSTGLDSSTDTQYF; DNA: TGTGCCAGCAGCACCGGACTAGACTCCTCCACAGATACGCAGTATTTT
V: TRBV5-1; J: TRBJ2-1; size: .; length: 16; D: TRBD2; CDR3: CASSLAGLAGGLEQFF; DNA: TGCGCCAGCAGCTTGGCCGGGCTAGCGGGAGGTTTGGAGCAGTTCTTC
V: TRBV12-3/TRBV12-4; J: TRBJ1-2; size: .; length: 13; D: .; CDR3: CASSPPGGHGYTF; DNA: TGTGCCAGCAGCCCCCCCGGGGGGCATGGCTACACCTTC
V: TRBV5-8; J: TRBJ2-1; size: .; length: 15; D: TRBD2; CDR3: CASSLALSAGVEQFF; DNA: TGTGCCAGCAGCTTGGCCCTCTCGGCGGGGGTGGAGCAGTTCTTC
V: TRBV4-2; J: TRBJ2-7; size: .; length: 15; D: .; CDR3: CASSQEIGGMGEQYF; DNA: TGTGCCAGCAGCCAAGAGATCGGAGGGATGGGCGAGCAGTACTTC
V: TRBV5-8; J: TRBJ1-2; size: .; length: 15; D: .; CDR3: CASSLAPGPDYGYTF; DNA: TGTGCCAGCAGCTTGGCGCCGGGTCCGGACTATGGCTACACCTTC
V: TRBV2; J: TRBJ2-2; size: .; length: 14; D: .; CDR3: CASKRRGNTGELFF; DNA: TGTGCCAGCAAGAGACGGGGGAACACCGGGGAGCTGTTTTTT
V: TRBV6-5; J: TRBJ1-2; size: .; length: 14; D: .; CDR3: CASRPGHHNYGYTF; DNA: TGTGCCAGCAGGCCGGGACACCATAACTATGGCTACACCTTC
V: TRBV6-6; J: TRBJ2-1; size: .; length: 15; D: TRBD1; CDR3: CASSSGATGGNEQFF; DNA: TGTGCCAGCAGTTCGGGGGCTACAGGGGGCAATGAGCAGTTCTTC
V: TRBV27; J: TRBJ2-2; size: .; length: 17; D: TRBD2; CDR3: CASSQTSGRIGTGELFF; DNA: TGTGCCAGCAGCCAGACTAGCGGGAGGATCGGGACCGGGGAGCTGTTTTTT
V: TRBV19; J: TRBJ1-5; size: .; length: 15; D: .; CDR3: CASSPPGMLPQPQHF; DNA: TGTGCCAGTAGTCCCCCCGGTATGCTACCACAGCCCCAGCATTTT
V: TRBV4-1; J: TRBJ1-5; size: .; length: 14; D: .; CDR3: CASSQGAGYQPQHF; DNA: TGCGCCAGCAGCCAGGGGGCCGGGTATCAGCCCCAGCATTTT
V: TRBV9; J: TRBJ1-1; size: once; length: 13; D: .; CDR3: CASSVGRNTEAFF; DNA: TGTGCCAGCAGCGTAGGCAGGAACACTGAAGCTTTCTTT
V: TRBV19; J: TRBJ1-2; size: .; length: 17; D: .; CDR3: CASSIEGGRSILYGYTF; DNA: TGTGCCAGTAGTATCGAGGGAGGCCGGAGCATCCTCTATGGCTACACCTTC